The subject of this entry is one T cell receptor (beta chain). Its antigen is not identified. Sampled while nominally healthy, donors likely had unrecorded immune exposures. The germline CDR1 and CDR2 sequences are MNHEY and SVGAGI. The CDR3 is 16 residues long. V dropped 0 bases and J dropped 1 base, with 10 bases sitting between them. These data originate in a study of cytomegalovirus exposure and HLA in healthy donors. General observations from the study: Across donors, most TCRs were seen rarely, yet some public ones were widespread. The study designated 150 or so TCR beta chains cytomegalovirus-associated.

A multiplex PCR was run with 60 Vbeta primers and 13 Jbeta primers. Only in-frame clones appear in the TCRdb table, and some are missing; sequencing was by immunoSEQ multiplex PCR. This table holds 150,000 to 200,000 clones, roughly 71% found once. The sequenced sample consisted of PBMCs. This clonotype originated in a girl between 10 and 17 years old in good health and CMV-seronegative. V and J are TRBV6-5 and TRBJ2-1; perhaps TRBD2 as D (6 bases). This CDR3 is CASSYSASVSYNEQFF. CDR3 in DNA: TGTGCCAGCAGTTACTCGGCTAGCGTATCCTACAATGAGCAGTTCTTC.